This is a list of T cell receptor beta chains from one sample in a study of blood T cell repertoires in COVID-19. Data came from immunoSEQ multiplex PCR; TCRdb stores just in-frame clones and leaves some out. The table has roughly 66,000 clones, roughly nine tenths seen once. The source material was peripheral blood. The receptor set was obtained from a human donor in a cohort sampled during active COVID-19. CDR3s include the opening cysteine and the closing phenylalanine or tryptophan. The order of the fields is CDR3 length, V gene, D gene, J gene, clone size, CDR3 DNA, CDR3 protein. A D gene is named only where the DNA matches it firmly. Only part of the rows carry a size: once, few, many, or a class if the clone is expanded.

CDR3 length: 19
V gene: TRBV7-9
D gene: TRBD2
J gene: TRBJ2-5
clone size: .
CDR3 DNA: TGTGCCAGCAGCTTAAGAGAGAGGCCTAGCGGGAGAGTGGAGGAGACCCAGTACTTC
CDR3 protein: CASSLRERPSGRVEETQYF

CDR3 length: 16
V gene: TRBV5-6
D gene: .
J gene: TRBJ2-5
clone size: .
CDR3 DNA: TGTGCCAGCAGCAACCCCCGCGGGGCTTCAAGGGAGACCCAGTACTTC
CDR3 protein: CASSNPRGASRETQYF

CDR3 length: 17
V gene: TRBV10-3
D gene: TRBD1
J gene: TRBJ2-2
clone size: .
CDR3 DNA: TGTGCCATCAGGCCGGGACAGGGGCTGGGCGACACCGGGGAGCTGTTTTTT
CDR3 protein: CAIRPGQGLGDTGELFF

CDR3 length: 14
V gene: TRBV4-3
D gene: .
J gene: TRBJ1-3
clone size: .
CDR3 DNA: TGCGCCAGCAGCCACCCTTCCTCTGGAAACACCATATATTTT
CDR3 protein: CASSHPSSGNTIYF

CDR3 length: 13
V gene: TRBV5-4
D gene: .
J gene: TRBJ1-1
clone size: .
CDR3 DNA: TGTGCCAGCAGCTTGGGCAGAAACACTGAAGCTTTCTTT
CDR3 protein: CASSLGRNTEAFF

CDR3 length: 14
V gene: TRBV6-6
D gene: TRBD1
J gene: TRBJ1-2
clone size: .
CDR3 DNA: TGTGCCAGCAGTTACCGAACAGGGGGCTATGGCTACACCTTC
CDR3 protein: CASSYRTGGYGYTF

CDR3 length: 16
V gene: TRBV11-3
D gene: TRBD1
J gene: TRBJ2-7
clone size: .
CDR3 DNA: TGTGCCAGCAATATCCCAGGAGGGACAGGGGGACCCGAGCAGTACTTC
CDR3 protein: CASNIPGGTGGPEQYF

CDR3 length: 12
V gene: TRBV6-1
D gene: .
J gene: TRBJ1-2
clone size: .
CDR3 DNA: TGTGCCAGCAGTGAATATAACTATGGCTACACCTTC
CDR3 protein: CASSEYNYGYTF

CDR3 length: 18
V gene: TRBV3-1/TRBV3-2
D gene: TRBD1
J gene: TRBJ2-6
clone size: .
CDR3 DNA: TGTGCCAGCAGCCGACAGGGGGTAGTTCAGGGTGGGGCCAACGTCCTGACTTTC
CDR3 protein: CASSRQGVVQGGANVLTF

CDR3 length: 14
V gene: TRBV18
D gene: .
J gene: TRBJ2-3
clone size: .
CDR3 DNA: TGTGCCAGCTCACCAAGGACTAACACAGATACGCAGTATTTT
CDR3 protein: CASSPRTNTDTQYF

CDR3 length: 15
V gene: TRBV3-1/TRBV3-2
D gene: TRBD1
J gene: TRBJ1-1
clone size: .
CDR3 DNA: TGTGCCAGCAGCCCACCCCCCGTGACAGGGTTGGTTGCTTTCTTT
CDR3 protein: CASSPPPVTGLVAFF

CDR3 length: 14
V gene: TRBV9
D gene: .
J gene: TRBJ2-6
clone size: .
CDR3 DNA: TGTGCCAGCAGGGGGGGTCCCGGGGCCAACGTCCTGACTTTC
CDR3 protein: CASRGGPGANVLTF

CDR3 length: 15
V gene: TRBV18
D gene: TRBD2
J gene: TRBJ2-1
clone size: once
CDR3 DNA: TGTGCCAGCTCACCAGTAACTAGCGGGAAGGATGAGCAGTTCTTC
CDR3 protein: CASSPVTSGKDEQFF

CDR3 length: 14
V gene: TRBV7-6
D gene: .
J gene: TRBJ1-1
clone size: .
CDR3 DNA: TGTGCCAGCAGCAAGGGTTCCCGCGGGACTGAAGCTTTCTTT
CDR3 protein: CASSKGSRGTEAFF

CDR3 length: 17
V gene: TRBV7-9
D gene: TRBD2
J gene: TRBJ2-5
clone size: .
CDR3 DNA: TGTGCCAGCAGCCTAATCCAGACTAGCGGGGTCCAAGAGACCCAGTACTTC
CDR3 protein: CASSLIQTSGVQETQYF

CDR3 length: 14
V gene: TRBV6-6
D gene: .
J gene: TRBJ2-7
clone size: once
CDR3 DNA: TGTGCCAGCAGTTATGGGCAGGACTCCTACGAGCAGTACTTC
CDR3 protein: CASSYGQDSYEQYF

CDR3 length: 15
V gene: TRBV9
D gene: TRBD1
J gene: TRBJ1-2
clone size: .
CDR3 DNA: TGTGCCAGCAGCCCCCAGACAGGGGGCTCGGTAGGCTACACCTTC
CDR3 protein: CASSPQTGGSVGYTF

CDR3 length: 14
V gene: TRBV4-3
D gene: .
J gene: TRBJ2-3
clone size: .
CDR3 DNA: TGCGCCAGCAGCCAAGACAGGGGTACAGATACGCAGTATTTT
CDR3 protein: CASSQDRGTDTQYF

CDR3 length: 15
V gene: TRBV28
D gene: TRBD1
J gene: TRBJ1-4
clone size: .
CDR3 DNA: TGTGCCAGCTTATCTACAGGGGAGAAGTATGAAAAACTGTTTTTT
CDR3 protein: CASLSTGEKYEKLFF

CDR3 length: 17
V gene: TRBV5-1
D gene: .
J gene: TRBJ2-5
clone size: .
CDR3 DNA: TGCGCCAGCAGCTTGGCCCAACTAGCCTCTATGCCAGAGACCCAGTACTTC
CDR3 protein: CASSLAQLASMPETQYF

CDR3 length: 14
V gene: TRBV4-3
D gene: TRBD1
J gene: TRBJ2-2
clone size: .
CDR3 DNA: TGCGCCAGCAGTGAGGACAGGGAAGCCGGGGAGCTGTTTTTT
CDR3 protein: CASSEDREAGELFF

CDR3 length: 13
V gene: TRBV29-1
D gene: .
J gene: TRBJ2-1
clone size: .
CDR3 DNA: TGCAGCGTTGAACGGGACGGGGGCAATGAGCAGTTCTTC
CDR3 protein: CSVERDGGNEQFF

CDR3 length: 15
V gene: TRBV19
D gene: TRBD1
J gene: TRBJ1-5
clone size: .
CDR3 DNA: TGTGCCAGTAGACGGACAGGGGACGGCAATCAGCCCCAGCATTTT
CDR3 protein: CASRRTGDGNQPQHF

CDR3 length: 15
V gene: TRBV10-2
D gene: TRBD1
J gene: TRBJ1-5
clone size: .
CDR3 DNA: TGCGCCAGCAGTGGGCAGGGGGCCGGCAATCAGCCCCAGCATTTT
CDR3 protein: CASSGQGAGNQPQHF